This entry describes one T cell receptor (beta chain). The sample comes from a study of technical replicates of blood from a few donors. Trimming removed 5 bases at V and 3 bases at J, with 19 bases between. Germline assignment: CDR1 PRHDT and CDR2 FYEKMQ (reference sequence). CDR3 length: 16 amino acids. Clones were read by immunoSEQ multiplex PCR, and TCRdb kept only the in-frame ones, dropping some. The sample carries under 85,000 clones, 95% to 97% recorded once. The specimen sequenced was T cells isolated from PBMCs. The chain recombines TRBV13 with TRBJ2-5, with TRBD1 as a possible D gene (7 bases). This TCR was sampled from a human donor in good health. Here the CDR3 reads CASSLLGGTAEETQYF. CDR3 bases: TGTGCCAGCAGCCTCCTTGGGGGGACAGCCGAAGAGACCCAGTACTTC.